Below are 10 T cell receptor beta chains sequenced from a single sample in a study of OX40 agonist ivuxolimab in advanced cancers. This table comes from immunoSEQ multiplex PCR, and its TCRdb copy is limited to in-frame clones, with some not included. The data show tens of thousands of clones, 75% to 90% seen once. Material: CD4+ or CD8+ T cells sorted from blood, obtained in a trial of the OX40 agonist ivuxolimab. The receptors originated from an adult with an advanced solid tumor such as melanoma, head and neck, liver or kidney cancer.

The genes are TRBV29-1 and TRBJ2-1; D assignment may be TRBD1 or TRBD2 (6 bases each). V was cut by 4 bases and J by 4 bases, with 11 bases left in between. Germline lookup yields CDR1 SQVTM and CDR2 ANQGSEA. CDR3 length: 13 amino acids. The CDR3 region is CSVGRGEYNEQFF. The CDR3 DNA sequence: TGCAGCGTTGGTAGGGGGGAATACAATGAGCAGTTCTTC.

The J gene is TRBJ2-1, the V gene TRBV10-2; 11 bases agree with TRBD2. The CDR3 spans 14 residues. From germline, CDR1 is WSHSY and CDR2 SAAADI. The junction had 3 bases not matched to a gene; V was cut back by 7 bases and J by 4 bases. The CDR3 DNA reads as TGCGCCAGCACTCTAGCGGGAGGATACAATGAGCAGTTCTTC. Its translation: CASTLAGGYNEQFF.

The chain links TRBV5-1 to TRBJ2-7; possible D gene TRBD1, 6 bases. The V end lost 3 bases, the J end lost 0 bases, and 10 bases lay between the germline ends. The CDR3 extends over 14 amino acids. Germline V gene data show CDR1 as SGHRS and CDR2 as YFSETQ. This CDR3 is CASSSTGGSYEQYF. DNA of the CDR3: TGCGCCAGCAGCTCGACAGGCGGCTCCTACGAGCAGTACTTC.

The chain employs TRBV29-1 and TRBJ2-7, with 8 bases identical to TRBD2. The germline V gene has CDR1 SQVTM and CDR2 ANQGSEA. Trimming took 6 bases from V and 6 from J; bases not matched to a gene: 10. The CDR3 length is 13 residues. The DNA of the CDR3 is TGCAGCGTGGAGGCTAGCGGGTCACTCGAGCAGTACTTC. Its translation: CSVEASGSLEQYF.

The gene calls are TRBV18 and TRBJ1-5; TRBD1 agrees at 7 bases. The germline CDR1 and CDR2 sequences are KGHSH and LQKENI. The CDR3 length is 14 residues. V trimming: 4 bases; J trimming: 2 bases; junction bases outside the gene matches: 2. In DNA, the CDR3 is TGTGCCAGCTCACAGGGGGCGGGCAATCAGCCCCAGCATTTT. Translation: CASSQGAGNQPQHF.

This chain connects TRBV29-1 to TRBJ1-1, with TRBD1 as a possible D gene (6 bases). Trimming cost V 7 bases and J 0 bases, with 9 bases left between them. This CDR3 has 12 amino acids. Germline V gene sequence: CDR1 SQVTM, CDR2 ANQGSEA. The CDR3 DNA reads as TGCAGCGCCACAGGGCTGAACACTGAAGCTTTCTTT. Its protein product is CSATGLNTEAFF.

The V gene is TRBV6-1, the J gene TRBJ1-2, with a possible D match to TRBD1 (6 bases). This CDR3 is 13 amino acids long. In germline, CDR1 is MNHNS, CDR2 SASEGT. Deletions cut 10 bases from V and 5 bases from J, with 17 bases between. Written as DNA, the CDR3 is TGTGCCATCAGAAAGACAGGAGAATATGGCTACACCTTC. Translated: CAIRKTGEYGYTF.

The chain has TRBV10-3 and TRBJ2-1, with 11 bases identical to TRBD2. The CDR3 is made up of 14 amino acids. Germline lookup yields CDR1 ENHRY and CDR2 SYGVKD. The V and J ends lost 10 bases and 7 bases, in that order; junction bases with no gene match: 9. The DNA of the CDR3 is TGTGCCACCATAGCGGGAGGGCCTAAGAATGAGCAGTTCTTC. Amino acids: CATIAGGPKNEQFF.

This clone has only one observation. The rearrangement links TRBV2 to TRBJ2-7, with 8 bases lining up with TRBD2. The J segment lost 6 bases and the V segment lost 4 bases, leaving 8 bases of the junction unmatched. Germline values: CDR1 SNHLY, CDR2 FYNNEI. This CDR3 has 14 amino acids. CDR3 DNA: TGTGCCAGCAGTGTAGAGCGGGAGTATAGCGAGCAGTACTTC. Translated: CASSVEREYSEQYF.

The chain carries TRBV6-1 and TRBJ2-5, with 7 bases that match TRBD2. Unmatched junction bases numbered 10, after V lost 7 bases and J lost 5 bases. Germline V gene sequence: CDR1 MNHNS, CDR2 SASEGT. The CDR3 runs 14 residues. The CDR3 DNA reads TGTGCCAGCACCGATGGGGGGGGTCTGGAGACCCAGTACTTC. This codes for CASTDGGGLETQYF.